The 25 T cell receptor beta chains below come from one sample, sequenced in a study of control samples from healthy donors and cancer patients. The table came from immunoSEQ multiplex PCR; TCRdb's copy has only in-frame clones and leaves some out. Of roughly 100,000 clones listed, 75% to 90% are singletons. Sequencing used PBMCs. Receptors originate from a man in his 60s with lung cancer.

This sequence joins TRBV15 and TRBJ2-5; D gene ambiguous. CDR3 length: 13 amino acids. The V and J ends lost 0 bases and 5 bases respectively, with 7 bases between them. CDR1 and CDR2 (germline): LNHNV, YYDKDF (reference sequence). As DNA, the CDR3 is TGTGCCACCAGCAGAGATGCTGCGGAGACCCAGTACTTC. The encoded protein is CATSRDAAETQYF.

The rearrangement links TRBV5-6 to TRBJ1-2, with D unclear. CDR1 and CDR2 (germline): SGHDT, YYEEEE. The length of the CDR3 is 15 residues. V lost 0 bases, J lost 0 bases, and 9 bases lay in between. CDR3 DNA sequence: TGTGCCAGCAGCTTGGGCAGGAAAGCTAACTATGGCTACACCTTC. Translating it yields CASSLGRKANYGYTF.

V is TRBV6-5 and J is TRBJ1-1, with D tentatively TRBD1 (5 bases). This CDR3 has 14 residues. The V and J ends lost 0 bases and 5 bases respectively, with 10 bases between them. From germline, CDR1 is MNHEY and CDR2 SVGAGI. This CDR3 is CASSYSQGRTEAFF. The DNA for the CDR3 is TGTGCCAGCAGTTACTCCCAGGGAAGGACTGAAGCTTTCTTT.

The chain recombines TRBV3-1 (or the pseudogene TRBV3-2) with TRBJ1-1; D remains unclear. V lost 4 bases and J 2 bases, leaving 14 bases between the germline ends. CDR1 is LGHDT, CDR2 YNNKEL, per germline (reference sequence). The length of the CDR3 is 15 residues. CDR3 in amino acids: CASSRSEAQNTEAFF. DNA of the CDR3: TGTGCCAGCAGCCGATCCGAGGCGCAAAACACTGAAGCTTTCTTT.

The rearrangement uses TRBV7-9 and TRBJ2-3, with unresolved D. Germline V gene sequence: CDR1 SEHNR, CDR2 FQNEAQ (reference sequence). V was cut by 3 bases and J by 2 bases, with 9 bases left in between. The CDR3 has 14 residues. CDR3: CASSLSDPTDTQYF. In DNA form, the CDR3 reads TGTGCCAGCAGCTTGAGTGACCCCACAGATACGCAGTATTTT.

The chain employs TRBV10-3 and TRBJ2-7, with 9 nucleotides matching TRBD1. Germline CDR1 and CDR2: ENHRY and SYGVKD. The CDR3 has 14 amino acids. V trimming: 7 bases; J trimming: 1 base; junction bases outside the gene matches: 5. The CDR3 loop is CAIKRDRDSYEQYV. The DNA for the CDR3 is TGTGCCATCAAAAGGGACAGGGATTCCTACGAGCAGTACGTC.

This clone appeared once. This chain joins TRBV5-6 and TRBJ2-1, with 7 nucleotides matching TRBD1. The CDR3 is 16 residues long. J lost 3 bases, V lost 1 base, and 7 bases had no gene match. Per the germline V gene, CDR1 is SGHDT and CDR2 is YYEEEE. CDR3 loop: CASSLKGQQFYNEQFF. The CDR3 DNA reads TGTGCCAGCAGCTTGAAGGGACAGCAATTCTACAATGAGCAGTTCTTC.

The CDR3 is CASSLTIRDSLSQETQYF. CDR3 sequence (DNA): TGTGCCAGCAGCCTTACGATCCGGGACTCCCTATCCCAAGAGACCCAGTACTTC. This rearrangement joins TRBV5-6 to TRBJ2-5; D perhaps matches TRBD2 (6 bases). Trimming shortened V by 4 bases and J by 1 base, and 23 bases separated the two germline ends. Germline CDR1 SGHDT, CDR2 YYEEEE. The CDR3 loop spans 18 amino acids.

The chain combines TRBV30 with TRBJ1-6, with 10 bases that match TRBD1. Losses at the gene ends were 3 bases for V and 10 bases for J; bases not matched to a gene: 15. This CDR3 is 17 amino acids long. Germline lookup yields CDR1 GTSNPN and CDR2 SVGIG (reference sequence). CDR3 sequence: CAWRRAIRQGAVSPLHF. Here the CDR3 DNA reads TGTGCCTGGAGAAGGGCCATAAGACAGGGGGCGGTATCACCCCTCCACTTT.

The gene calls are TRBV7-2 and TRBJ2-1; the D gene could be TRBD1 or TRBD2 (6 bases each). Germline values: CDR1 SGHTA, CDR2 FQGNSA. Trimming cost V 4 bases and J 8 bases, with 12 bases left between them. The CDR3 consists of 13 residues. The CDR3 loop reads CASSSFRGDEQFF. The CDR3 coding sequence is TGTGCCAGCAGCTCTTTTAGGGGGGATGAGCAGTTCTTC.

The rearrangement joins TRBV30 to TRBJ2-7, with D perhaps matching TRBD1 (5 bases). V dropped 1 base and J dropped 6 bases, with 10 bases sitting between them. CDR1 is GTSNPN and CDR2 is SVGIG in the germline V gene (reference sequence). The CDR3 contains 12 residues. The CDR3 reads CAWSGRQPEQYV. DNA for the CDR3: TGTGCCTGGAGTGGTCGACAGCCCGAGCAGTACGTC.

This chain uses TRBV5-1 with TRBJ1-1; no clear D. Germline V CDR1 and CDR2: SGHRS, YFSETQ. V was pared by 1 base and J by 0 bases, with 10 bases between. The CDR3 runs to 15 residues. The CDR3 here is CASSLSLGMNTEAFF. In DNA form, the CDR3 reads TGCGCCAGCAGCTTGAGTCTCGGCATGAACACTGAAGCTTTCTTT.

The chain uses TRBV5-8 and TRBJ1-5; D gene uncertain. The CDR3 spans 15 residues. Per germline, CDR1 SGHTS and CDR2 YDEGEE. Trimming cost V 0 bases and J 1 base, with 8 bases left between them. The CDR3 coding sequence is TGTGCCAGCAGCTTGGATGTACTAAGCAATCAGCCCCAGCATTTT. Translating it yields CASSLDVLSNQPQHF.

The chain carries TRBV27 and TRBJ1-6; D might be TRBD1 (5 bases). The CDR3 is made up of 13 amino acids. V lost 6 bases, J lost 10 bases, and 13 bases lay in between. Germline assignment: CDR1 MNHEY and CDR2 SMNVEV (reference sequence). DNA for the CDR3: TGTGCCAGCAGGGAGTCCGGGGACTCACCCCTCCACTTT. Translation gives CASRESGDSPLHF.

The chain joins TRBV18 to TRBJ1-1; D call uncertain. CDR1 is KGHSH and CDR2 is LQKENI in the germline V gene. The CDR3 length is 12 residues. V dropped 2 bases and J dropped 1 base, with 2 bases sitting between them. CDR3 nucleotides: TGTGCCAGCTCACCAACGAACACTGAAGCTTTCTTT. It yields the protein CASSPTNTEAFF.

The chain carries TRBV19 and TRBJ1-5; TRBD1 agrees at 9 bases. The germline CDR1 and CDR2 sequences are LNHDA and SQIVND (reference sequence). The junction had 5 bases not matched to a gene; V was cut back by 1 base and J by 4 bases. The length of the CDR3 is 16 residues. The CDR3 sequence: CASSIGGDRDNQPQHF. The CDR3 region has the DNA TGTGCCAGTAGTATAGGGGGGGACAGGGATAATCAGCCCCAGCATTTT.

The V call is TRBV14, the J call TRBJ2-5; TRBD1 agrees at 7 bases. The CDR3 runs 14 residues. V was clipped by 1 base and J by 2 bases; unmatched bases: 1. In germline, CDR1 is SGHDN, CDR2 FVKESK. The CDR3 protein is CASSQGDRQETQYF. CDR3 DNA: TGTGCCAGCAGCCAAGGGGACAGACAAGAGACCCAGTACTTC.

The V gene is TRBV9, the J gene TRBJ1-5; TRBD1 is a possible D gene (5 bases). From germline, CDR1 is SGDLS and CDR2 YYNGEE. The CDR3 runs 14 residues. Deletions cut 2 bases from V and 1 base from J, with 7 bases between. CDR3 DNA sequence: TGTGCCAGCAGCGTCGGGGGGAGCAATCAGCCCCAGCATTTT. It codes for CASSVGGSNQPQHF.

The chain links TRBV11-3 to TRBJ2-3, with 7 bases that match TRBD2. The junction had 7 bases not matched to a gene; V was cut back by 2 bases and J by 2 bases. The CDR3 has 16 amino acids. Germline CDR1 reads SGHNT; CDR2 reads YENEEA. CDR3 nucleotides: TGTGCCAGCAGCTTAAACTCAGCGGGGTTCACAGATACGCAGTATTTT. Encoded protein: CASSLNSAGFTDTQYF.

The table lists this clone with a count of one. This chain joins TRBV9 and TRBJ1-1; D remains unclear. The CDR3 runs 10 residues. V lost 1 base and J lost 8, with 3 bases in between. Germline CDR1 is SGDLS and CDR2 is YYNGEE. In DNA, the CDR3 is TGTGCCAGCAGCGTAACCGAAGCTTTCTTT. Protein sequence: CASSVTEAFF. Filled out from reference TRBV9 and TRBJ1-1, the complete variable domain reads DSGVTQTPKHLITATGQRVTLRCSPRSGDLSVYWYQQSLDQGLQFLIQYYNGEERAKGNILERFSAQQFPDLHSELNLSSLELGDSALYFCASSVTEAFFGQGTRLTVV.

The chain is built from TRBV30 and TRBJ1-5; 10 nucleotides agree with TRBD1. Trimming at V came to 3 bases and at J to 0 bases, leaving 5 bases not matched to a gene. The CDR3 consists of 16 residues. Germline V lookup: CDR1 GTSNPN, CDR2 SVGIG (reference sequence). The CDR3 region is CAWRRGTGDSNQPQHF. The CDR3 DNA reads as TGTGCCTGGAGACGGGGGACAGGGGATAGCAATCAGCCCCAGCATTTT.

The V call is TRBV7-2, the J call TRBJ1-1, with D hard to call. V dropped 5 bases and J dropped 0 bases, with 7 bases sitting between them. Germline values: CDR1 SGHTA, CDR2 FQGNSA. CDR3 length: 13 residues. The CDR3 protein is CASSPRLNTEAFF. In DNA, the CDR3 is TGTGCCAGCAGCCCCCGATTGAACACTGAAGCTTTCTTT.

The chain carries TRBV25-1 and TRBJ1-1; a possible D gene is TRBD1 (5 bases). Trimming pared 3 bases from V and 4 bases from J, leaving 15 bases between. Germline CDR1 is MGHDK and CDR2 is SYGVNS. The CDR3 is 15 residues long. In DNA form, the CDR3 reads TGTGCCAGCAGTGACTCTCTAGGGGTGGTCACTGAAGCTTTCTTT. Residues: CASSDSLGVVTEAFF.

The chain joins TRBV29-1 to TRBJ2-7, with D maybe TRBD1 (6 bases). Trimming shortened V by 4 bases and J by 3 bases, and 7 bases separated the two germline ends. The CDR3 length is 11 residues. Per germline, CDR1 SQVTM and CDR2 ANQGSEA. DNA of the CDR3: TGCAGCGTTGTGGACAGCTACGAGCAGTACGTC. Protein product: CSVVDSYEQYV.

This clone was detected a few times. This CDR3 is CASSPGTEGRAQHF. In nucleotides, the CDR3 is TGTGCCAGCTCTCCCGGGACTGAGGGAAGAGCCCAGCATTTT. The chain combines TRBV18 with TRBJ1-5, with D maybe TRBD1 (5 bases). The CDR3 has 14 amino acids. Trimming removed 6 bases from V and 11 bases from J, with 20 bases in between. Germline lookup yields CDR1 KGHSH and CDR2 LQKENI.